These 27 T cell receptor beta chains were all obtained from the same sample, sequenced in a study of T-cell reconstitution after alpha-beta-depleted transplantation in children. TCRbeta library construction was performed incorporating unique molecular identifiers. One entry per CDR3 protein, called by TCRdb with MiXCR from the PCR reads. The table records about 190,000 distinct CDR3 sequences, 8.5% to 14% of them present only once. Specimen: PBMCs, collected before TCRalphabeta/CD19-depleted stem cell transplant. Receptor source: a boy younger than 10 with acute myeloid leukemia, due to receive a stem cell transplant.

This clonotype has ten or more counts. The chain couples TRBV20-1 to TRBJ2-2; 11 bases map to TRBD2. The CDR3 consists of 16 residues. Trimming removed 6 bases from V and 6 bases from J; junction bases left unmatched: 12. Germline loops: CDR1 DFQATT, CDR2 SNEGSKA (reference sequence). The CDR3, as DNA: TGCAGTGCCGACCCTACCGGGACTAGCGGTCCCGGGGAGCTGTTTTTT. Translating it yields CSADPTGTSGPGELFF.

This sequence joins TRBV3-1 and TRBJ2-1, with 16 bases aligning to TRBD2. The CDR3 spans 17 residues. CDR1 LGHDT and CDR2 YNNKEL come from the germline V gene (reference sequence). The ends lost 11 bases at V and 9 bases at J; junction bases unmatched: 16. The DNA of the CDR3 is TGTGCCTGCTGCCACGGGACTAGCGGGAGGGCCGCTGGTGAGCAGTTCTTC. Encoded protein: CACCHGTSGRAAGEQFF.

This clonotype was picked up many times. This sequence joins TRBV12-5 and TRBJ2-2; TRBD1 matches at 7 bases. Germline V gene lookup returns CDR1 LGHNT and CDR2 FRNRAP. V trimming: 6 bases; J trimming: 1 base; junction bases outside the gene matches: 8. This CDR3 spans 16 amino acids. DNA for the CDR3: TGTGCTAGTGGGACTAACCGGGACAGGAACACCGGGGAGCTGTTTTTT. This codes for CASGTNRDRNTGELFF.

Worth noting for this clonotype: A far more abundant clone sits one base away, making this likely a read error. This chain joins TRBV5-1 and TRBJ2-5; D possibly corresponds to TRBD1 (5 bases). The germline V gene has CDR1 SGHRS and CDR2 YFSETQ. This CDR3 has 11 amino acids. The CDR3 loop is CASSGQETRYF. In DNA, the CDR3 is TGCGCCAGCAGCGGACAAGAGACCCGGTACTTC.

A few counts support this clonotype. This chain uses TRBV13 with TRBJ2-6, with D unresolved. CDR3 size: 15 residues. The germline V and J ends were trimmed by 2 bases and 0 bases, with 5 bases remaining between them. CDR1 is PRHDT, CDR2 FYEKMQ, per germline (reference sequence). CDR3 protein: CASSLWGSGANVLTF. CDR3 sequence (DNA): TGTGCCAGCAGCTTATGGGGCTCTGGGGCCAACGTCCTGACTTTC. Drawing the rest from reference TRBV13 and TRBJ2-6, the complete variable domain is AAGVIQSPRHLIKEKRETATLKCYPIPRHDTVYWYQQGPGQDPQFLISFYEKMQSDKGSIPDRFSAQQFSDYHSELNMSSLELGDSALYFCASSLWGSGANVLTFGAGSRLTVL.

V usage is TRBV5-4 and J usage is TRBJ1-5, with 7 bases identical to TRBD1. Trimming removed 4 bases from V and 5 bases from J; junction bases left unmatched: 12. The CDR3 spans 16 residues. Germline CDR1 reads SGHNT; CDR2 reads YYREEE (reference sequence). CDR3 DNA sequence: TGTGCCAGCAGCCAAGGCGGACAGGTTGGGCATCAGCCCCAGCATTTT. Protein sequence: CASSQGGQVGHQPQHF.

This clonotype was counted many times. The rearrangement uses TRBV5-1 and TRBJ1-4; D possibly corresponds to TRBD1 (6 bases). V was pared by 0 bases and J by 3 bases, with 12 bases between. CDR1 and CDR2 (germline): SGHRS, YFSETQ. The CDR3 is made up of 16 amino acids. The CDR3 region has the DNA TGCGCCAGCAGCTTGGACAGGGCTGATGCTAATGAAAAACTGTTTTTT. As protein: CASSLDRADANEKLFF.

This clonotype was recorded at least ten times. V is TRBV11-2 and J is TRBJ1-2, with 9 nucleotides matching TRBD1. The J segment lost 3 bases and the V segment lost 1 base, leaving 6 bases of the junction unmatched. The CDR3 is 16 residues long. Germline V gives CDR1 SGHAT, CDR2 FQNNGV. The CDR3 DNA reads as TGTGCCAGCAGCTTAGTGGGACAGGGTCTAGACTATGGCTACACCTTC. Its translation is CASSLVGQGLDYGYTF. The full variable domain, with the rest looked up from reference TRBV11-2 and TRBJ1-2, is EAGVAQSPRYKIIEKRQSVAFWCNPISGHATLYWYQQILGQGPKLLIQFQNNGVVDDSQLPKDRFSAERLKGVDSTLKIQPAKLEDSAVYLCASSLVGQGLDYGYTFGSGTRLTVV.

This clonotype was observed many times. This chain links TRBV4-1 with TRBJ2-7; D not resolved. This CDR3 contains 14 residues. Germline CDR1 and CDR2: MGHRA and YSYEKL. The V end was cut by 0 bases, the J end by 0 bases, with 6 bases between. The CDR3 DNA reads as TGCGCCAGCAGCCAAGACCTGAGCTCCTACGAGCAGTACGTC. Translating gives CASSQDLSSYEQYV.

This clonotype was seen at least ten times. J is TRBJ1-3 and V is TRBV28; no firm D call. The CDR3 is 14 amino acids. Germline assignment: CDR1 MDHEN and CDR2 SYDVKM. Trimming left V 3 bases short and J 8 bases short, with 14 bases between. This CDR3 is CASSFGGRGDTIYF. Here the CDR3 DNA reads TGTGCCAGCAGTTTTGGAGGGCGCGGGGACACCATATATTTT.

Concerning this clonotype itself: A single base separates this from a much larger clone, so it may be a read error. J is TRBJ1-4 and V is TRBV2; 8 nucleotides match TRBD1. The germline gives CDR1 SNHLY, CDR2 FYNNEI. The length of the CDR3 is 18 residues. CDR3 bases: TGTACCAGCAGTCTACGACAGGGGTTTGGCTCCACTAATGAAAAACTGTTTTTT. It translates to CTSSLRQGFGSTNEKLFF.

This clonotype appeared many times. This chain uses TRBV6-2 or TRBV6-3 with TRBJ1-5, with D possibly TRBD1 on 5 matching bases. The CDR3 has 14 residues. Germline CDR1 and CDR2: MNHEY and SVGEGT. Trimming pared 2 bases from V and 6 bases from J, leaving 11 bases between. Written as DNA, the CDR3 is TGTGCCAGCAGTTACCGCGGGGACGTTCAGCCCCAGCATTTT. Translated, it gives CASSYRGDVQPQHF.

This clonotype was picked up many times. In DNA, the CDR3 is TGCAGTGCTAGAGATCTCGGTGTTGGTGCAACTAATGAAAAACTGTTTTTT. Its translation: CSARDLGVGATNEKLFF. The chain joins TRBV20-1 to TRBJ1-4, with no clear D. The CDR3 loop spans 17 amino acids. Germline lookup yields CDR1 DFQATT and CDR2 SNEGSKA (reference sequence). V was shortened by 0 bases and J by 0 bases, with 14 bases between the two germline ends.

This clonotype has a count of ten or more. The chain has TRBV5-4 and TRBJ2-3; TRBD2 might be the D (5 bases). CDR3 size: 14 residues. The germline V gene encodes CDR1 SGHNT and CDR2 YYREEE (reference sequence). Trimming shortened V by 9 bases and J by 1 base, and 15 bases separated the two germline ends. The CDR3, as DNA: TGTGCCACCCTCAGGTCAGCGGGCACAGATACGCAGTATTTT. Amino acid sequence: CATLRSAGTDTQYF.

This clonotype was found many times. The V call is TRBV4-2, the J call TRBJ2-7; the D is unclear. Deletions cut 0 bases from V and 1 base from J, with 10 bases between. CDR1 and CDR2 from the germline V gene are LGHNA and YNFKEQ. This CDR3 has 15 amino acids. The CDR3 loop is CASSQEGIRSYEQYF. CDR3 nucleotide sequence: TGTGCCAGCAGCCAAGAAGGGATCCGTTCCTACGAGCAGTACTTC.

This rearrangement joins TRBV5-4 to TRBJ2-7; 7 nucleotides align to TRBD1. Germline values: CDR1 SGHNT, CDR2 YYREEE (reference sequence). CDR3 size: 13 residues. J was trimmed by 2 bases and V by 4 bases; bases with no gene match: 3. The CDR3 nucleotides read TGTGCCAGCAGCACACAGGGGCCCTACGAGCAGTACTTC. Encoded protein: CASSTQGPYEQYF. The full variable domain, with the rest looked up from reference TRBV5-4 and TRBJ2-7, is ETGVTQSPTHLIKTRGQQVTLRCSSQSGHNTVSWYQQALGQGPQFIFQYYREEENGRGNFPPRFSGLQFPNYSSELNVNALELDDSALYLCASSTQGPYEQYFGPGTRLTVT.

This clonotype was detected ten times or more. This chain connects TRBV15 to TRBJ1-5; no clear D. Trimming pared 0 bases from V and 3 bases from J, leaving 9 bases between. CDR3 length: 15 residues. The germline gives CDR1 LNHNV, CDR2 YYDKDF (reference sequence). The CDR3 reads CATSREGQDNQPQHF. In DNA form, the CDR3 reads TGTGCCACCAGCAGAGAGGGTCAGGACAATCAGCCCCAGCATTTT.

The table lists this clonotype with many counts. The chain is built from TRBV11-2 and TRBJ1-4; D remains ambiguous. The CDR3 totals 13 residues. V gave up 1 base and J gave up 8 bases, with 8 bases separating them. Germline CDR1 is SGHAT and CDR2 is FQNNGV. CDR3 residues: CASSLGRGEKLFF. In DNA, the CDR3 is TGTGCCAGCAGCTTAGGGAGAGGGGAAAAACTGTTTTTT.

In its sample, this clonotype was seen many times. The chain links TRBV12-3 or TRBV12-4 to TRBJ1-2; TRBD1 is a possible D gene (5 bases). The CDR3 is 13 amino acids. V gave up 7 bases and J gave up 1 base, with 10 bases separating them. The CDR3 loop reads CASTQGFNYGYTF. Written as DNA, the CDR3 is TGTGCCAGCACCCAGGGCTTTAACTATGGCTACACCTTC.

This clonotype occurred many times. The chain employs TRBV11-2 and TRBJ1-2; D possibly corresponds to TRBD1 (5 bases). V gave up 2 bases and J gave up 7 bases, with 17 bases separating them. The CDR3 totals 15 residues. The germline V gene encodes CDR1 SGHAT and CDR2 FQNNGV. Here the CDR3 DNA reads TGTGCCAGCAGCTTAAATACTGGACTAGGGGTTGGCTACACCTTC. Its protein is CASSLNTGLGVGYTF. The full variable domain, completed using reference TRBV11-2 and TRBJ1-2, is EAGVAQSPRYKIIEKRQSVAFWCNPISGHATLYWYQQILGQGPKLLIQFQNNGVVDDSQLPKDRFSAERLKGVDSTLKIQPAKLEDSAVYLCASSLNTGLGVGYTFGSGTRLTVV.

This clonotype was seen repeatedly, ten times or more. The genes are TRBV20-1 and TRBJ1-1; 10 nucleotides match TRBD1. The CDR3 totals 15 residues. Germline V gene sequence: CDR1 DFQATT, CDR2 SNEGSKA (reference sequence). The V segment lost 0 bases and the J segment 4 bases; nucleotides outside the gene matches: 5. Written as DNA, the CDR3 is TGCAGTGCTAGAGACGCCGGACAGGGGGGCACTGAAGCTTTCTTT. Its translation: CSARDAGQGGTEAFF.

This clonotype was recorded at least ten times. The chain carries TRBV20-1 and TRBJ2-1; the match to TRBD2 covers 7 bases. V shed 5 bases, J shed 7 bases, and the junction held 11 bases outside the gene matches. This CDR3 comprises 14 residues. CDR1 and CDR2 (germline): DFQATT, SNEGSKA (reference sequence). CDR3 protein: CSAAVSGAFNEQFF. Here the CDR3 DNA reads TGCAGTGCTGCCGTGAGCGGGGCGTTTAATGAGCAGTTCTTC.

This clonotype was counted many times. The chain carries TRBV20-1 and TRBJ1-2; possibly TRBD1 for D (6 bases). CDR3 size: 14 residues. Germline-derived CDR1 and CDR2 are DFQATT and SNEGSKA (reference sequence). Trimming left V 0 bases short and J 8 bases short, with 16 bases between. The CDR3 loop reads CSARDQGLTGGYTF. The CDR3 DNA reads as TGCAGTGCTAGAGACCAGGGGCTTACAGGGGGCTACACCTTC.

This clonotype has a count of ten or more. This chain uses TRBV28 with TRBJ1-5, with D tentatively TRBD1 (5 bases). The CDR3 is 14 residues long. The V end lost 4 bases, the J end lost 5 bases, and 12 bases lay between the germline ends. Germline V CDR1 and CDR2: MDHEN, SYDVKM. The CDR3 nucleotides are TGTGCCAGCAGTTACTTAATGGGGGATCAGCCCCAGCATTTT. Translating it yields CASSYLMGDQPQHF. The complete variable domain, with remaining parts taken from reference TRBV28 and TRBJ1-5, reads DVKVTQSSRYLVKRTGEKVFLECVQDMDHENMFWYRQDPGLGLRLIYFSYDVKMKEKGDIPEGYSVSREKKERFSLILESASTNQTSMYLCASSYLMGDQPQHFGDGTRLSIL.

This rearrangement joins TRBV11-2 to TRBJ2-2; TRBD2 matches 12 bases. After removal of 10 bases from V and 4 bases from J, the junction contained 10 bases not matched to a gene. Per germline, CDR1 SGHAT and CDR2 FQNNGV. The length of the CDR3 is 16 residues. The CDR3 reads CATWVLAGGLTGELFF. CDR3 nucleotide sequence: TGTGCCACCTGGGTACTAGCGGGAGGACTCACCGGGGAGCTGTTTTTT.

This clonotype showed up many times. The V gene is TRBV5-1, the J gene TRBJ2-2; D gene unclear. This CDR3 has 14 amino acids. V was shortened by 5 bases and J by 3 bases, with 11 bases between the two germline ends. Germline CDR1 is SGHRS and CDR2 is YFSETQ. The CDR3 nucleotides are TGCGCCAGCAGTGACCTTCGGGACACCGGGGAGCTGTTTTTT. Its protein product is CASSDLRDTGELFF.

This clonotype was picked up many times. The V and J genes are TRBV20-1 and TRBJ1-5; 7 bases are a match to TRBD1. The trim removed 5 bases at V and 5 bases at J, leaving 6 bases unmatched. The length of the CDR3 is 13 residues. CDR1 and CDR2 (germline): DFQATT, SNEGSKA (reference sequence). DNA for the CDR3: TGCAGTGCTGGCCGGGACAGACATCAGCCCCAGCATTTT. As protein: CSAGRDRHQPQHF.